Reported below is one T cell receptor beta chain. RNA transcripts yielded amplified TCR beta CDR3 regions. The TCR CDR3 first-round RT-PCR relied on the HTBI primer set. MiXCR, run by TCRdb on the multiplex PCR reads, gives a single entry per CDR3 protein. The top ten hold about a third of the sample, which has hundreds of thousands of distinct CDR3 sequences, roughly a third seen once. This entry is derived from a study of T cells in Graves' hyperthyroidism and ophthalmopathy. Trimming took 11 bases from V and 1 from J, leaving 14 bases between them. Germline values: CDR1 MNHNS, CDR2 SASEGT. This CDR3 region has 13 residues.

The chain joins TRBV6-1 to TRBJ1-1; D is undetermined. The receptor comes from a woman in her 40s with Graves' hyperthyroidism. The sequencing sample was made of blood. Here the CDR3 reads CAGARGQNTEAFF. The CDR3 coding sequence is TGTGCCGGAGCGAGAGGGCAGAACACTGAAGCTTTCTTT.